These T cell receptor beta chains were read from a single sample in a study of CD8 T cells in ankylosing spondylitis. Each CDR3 protein is one row after TCRdb ran MiXCR on the 5' RACE reads. Among 290,000 or so distinct CDR3 sequences listed, around 20% were seen once. Sequenced: blood, either unsorted or a sorted T cell fraction (not recorded which). The receptors stem from a female donor with ankylosing spondylitis or in good health (not recorded which). The CDR3 runs from the conserved cysteine through the conserved F or W. A D gene is named only where the DNA matches it firmly. Only some rows state a clone size, as once, few, many or a class for expanded clones.

TRBV29-1	NA	TRBJ1-2	few	CSAAGDYGYTF	TGCAGCGCGGCCGGGGATTATGGCTACACCTTC
TRBV7-2	NA	TRBJ1-2	few	CASSLRFQGYYGYTF	TGTGCCAGCAGCTTAAGATTCCAGGGGTACTATGGCTACACCTTC
TRBV20-1	TRBD1	TRBJ2-7	many	CSARDPQTGGNIHEQYF	TGCAGTGCTAGAGATCCACAGACAGGGGGAAATATCCACGAGCAGTACTTC
TRBV20-1	TRBD2	TRBJ2-5	NA	CSARDLGLAGDGETQYF	TGCAGTGCTAGAGACTTGGGACTAGCGGGAGATGGGGAGACCCAGTACTTC
TRBV18	NA	TRBJ1-5	NA	CASSPQTTNQPQHF	TGTGCCAGCTCACCCCAAACAACTAATCAGCCCCAGCATTTT
TRBV28	TRBD1	TRBJ1-1	few	CASSLLLTGENTEAFF	TGTGCCAGCAGCCTTCTGCTGACAGGGGAGAACACTGAAGCTTTCTTT
TRBV6-1	NA	TRBJ1-2	NA	CASSEARGGGYTF	TGTGCCAGCAGTGAAGCGAGAGGGGGTGGCTACACCTTC
TRBV6-2/TRBV6-3	NA	TRBJ2-4	many	CASSYYGGRGNMNF	TGTGCCAGCAGTTACTACGGGGGGCGAGGGAACATGAACTTC
TRBV7-9	NA	TRBJ2-6	few	CATRSGANVLTF	TGTGCCACCCGATCTGGGGCCAACGTCCTGACTTTC
TRBV7-9	NA	TRBJ1-2	many	CASTRGEANGYTF	TGTGCCAGCACAAGAGGGGAGGCTAATGGCTACACCTTC
TRBV7-9	NA	TRBJ1-2	few	CASSSGGQIRIYGYTF	TGTGCCAGCAGCTCGGGGGGGCAGATTCGGATCTATGGCTACACCTTC
TRBV18	NA	TRBJ2-1	NA	CASSPTGGNAFEQFF	TGTGCCAGCTCACCAACAGGAGGCAACGCCTTTGAGCAGTTCTTC
TRBV5-1	NA	TRBJ1-2	few	CASSLGGIGNGYTF	TGCGCCAGCAGCTTGGGAGGAATTGGCAATGGCTACACCTTC
TRBV6-2/TRBV6-3	TRBD1	TRBJ1-1	NA	CASRSDRGTEAFF	TGTGCCAGCAGGAGCGACAGGGGCACTGAAGCTTTCTTT
TRBV27	NA	TRBJ2-2	few	CASHPGTSTGELFF	TGTGCCAGTCATCCCGGGACTTCTACCGGGGAGCTGTTTTTT
TRBV2	TRBD1	TRBJ1-5	NA	CARDRGRPSNQPQHF	TGTGCCAGAGACAGGGGGCGGCCCAGCAATCAGCCCCAGCATTTT
TRBV18	NA	TRBJ2-3	few	CASSPSTGQYF	TGTGCCAGCTCACCATCGACCGGGCAGTATTTT
TRBV27	TRBD2	TRBJ2-1	few	CASSFSSGRVYHNEQFF	TGTGCCAGCAGTTTTAGTAGCGGGAGGGTCTACCACAATGAGCAGTTCTTC
TRBV7-9	NA	TRBJ2-3	NA	CASSPQGFRTDTQYF	TGTGCCAGCAGCCCTCAAGGGTTTCGGACAGATACGCAGTATTTT
TRBV29-1	NA	TRBJ1-1	few	CSVGRLEDTEAFF	TGCAGCGTTGGGCGCCTCGAGGACACTGAAGCTTTCTTT
TRBV11-2	NA	TRBJ2-3	few	CASSPLGGDTQYF	TGTGCCAGCAGCCCGTTAGGGGGTGATACGCAGTATTTT
TRBV12-3/TRBV12-4	NA	TRBJ1-2	few	CASSPRGGTF	TGTGCCAGCAGTCCCAGGGGTGGCACCTTC
TRBV7-2	NA	TRBJ2-2	NA	CASSLGTNTGELFF	TGTGCCAGCAGTCTAGGCACCAATACCGGGGAGCTGTTTTTT
TRBV29-1	TRBD2	TRBJ2-1	many	CSVGTTLYNEQFF	TGCAGCGTCGGGACTACTCTCTACAATGAGCAGTTCTTC
TRBV20-1	NA	TRBJ2-1	NA	CSARRIDEQFF	TGCAGTGCTAGACGAATCGATGAGCAGTTCTTC
TRBV29-1	NA	TRBJ2-3	many	CSGTVESDTQYF	TGCAGCGGGACAGTTGAGTCAGATACGCAGTATTTT
TRBV10-3	TRBD1	TRBJ2-1	few	CAISFSGTGGFGEQFF	TGTGCCATCAGTTTTTCCGGGACAGGTGGATTTGGTGAGCAGTTCTTC